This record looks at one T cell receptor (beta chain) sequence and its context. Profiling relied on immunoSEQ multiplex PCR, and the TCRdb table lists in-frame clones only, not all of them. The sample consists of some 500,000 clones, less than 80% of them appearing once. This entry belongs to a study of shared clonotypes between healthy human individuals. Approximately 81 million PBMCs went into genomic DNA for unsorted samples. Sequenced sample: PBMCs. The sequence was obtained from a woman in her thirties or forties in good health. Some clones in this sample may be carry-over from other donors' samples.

CDR3 sequence (DNA): TGTGCCTGGACCGGGTCTAATTCACCCCTCCACTTT. Its translation is CAWTGSNSPLHF. The chain is built from TRBV30 and TRBJ1-6; no reliable D call. The CDR3 is 12 amino acids. The V gene's germline CDR1 is GTSNPN and CDR2 SVGIG (reference sequence). The germline V and J ends were trimmed by 4 bases and 6 bases, with 7 bases remaining between them.